What follows are 20 T cell receptor beta chains derived from one specimen sequenced in a study of blood T cell repertoires in COVID-19. Produced via immunoSEQ multiplex PCR; TCRdb's table is partial and in-frame only. The table shows about 400,000 clones, with around 89% occurring only once. Sequencing was done on a sample of peripheral blood. All receptors derive from a woman in her thirties with acute or convalescent COVID-19.

The chain carries TRBV4-2 and TRBJ2-5; 10 bases line up with TRBD2. The V gene's germline CDR1 is LGHNA and CDR2 YNFKEQ. The CDR3 runs to 16 residues. Unmatched junction bases numbered 5, after V lost 4 bases and J lost 0 bases. The DNA for the CDR3 is TGTGCCAGCAGCCCAGAGCGGGGGGGCTACCAAGAGACCCAGTACTTC. Protein sequence: CASSPERGGYQETQYF.

This clone was observed a handful of times. The V and J genes are TRBV7-8 and TRBJ1-2, with 10 bases aligning to TRBD1. The CDR3 is 16 amino acids. The germline gives CDR1 SGHVS, CDR2 FQNEAQ. V was pared by 5 bases and J by 3 bases, with 9 bases of the junction left unmatched. The CDR3 is CASSPKTGGVYYGYTF. CDR3 in DNA: TGTGCCAGCAGCCCAAAGACAGGGGGCGTATACTATGGCTACACCTTC.

The J gene is TRBJ1-3, the V gene TRBV21-1. TRBV21-1 is given as a pseudogene. CDR3 length: 15 amino acids. The CDR3 reads CASSNRRVGGNTIYF. Written as DNA, the CDR3 is TGTGCCAGCAGCAACAGGAGGGTCGGAGGAAACACCATATATTTT.

The chain links TRBV12-3 or TRBV12-4 to TRBJ1-6, with a possible D match to TRBD1 (6 bases). V was cut by 6 bases and J by 14 bases, with 17 bases left in between. The CDR3 consists of 13 residues. The CDR3 loop is CASSAWGLAALHF. CDR3 nucleotide sequence: TGTGCCAGCAGCGCGTGGGGGCTCGCCGCCCTCCACTTT.

To note about this clone: This sequence may be a read error, since a much larger clone differs from it by one base. Other nucleotide sequences in the sample specify the same CDR3. The rearrangement links TRBV30 to TRBJ1-1; D is unclear. The CDR3 runs 11 residues. V lost 2 bases and J 5 bases, leaving 6 bases between the germline ends. Germline loops: CDR1 GTSNPN, CDR2 SVGIG (reference sequence). The CDR3 region is CAWSRGTEAFF. In nucleotides, the CDR3 is TGTGCCTGGAGTCGGGGAACTGAAGCTTTCTTT.

V usage is TRBV4-1 and J usage is TRBJ1-2, with TRBD1 matching over 7 bases. CDR1 is MGHRA and CDR2 is YSYEKL in the germline V gene. This CDR3 contains 14 residues. V lost 6 bases, J lost 4 bases, and 8 bases stayed unmatched. Here the CDR3 DNA reads TGCGCCAGCAGTCAGGGACAGAGGGTCTATGGCTACACCTTC. It encodes CASSQGQRVYGYTF.

The V call is TRBV27, the J call TRBJ2-7, with 7 positions matching TRBD1. The V and J ends lost 6 bases and 2 bases, in that order; junction bases with no gene match: 7. The V gene's germline CDR1 is MNHEY and CDR2 SMNVEV (reference sequence). This CDR3 is 14 amino acids long. DNA of the CDR3: TGTGCCAGCAGGGAAAGGGACAGACCCTACGAGCAGTACTTC. Translation gives CASRERDRPYEQYF.

The chain is built from TRBV5-1 and TRBJ2-1; possibly TRBD2 for D (6 bases). The V and J ends lost 2 bases and 0 bases respectively, with 9 bases between them. CDR1 and CDR2 from the germline V gene are SGHRS and YFSETQ. The CDR3 covers 15 residues. The CDR3 sequence is CASSFKTSSYNEQFF. The CDR3 DNA follows: TGCGCCAGCAGCTTTAAGACTAGCTCCTACAATGAGCAGTTCTTC.

This clone has more than one count but fewer than ten. V gene TRBV7-9 combines with J gene TRBJ2-7, with D uncertain. The CDR3 covers 12 residues. Trimming removed 2 bases from V and 3 bases from J, with 5 bases in between. CDR1 and CDR2 from the germline V gene are SEHNR and FQNEAQ (reference sequence). For the CDR3, the DNA is TGTGCCAGCAGCTTAAATCTCTACGAGCAGTACTTC. The encoded protein is CASSLNLYEQYF.

V gene TRBV5-1 combines with J gene TRBJ1-6; 8 bases align to TRBD1. This CDR3 spans 17 amino acids. V shed 1 base and J 4 bases; nucleotides not matched to a gene: 7. Germline CDR1 and CDR2: SGHRS and YFSETQ. The CDR3 is CASSLSPGGAYNSPLHF. CDR3 in DNA: TGCGCCAGCAGCTTGTCCCCAGGGGGCGCATATAATTCACCCCTCCACTTT.

The rearrangement uses TRBV4-1 and TRBJ2-7, with D uncertain. The CDR3 runs 13 residues. V dropped 0 bases and J dropped 4 bases, with 7 bases sitting between them. Germline CDR1 is MGHRA and CDR2 is YSYEKL. This CDR3 reads CASSQEVEYEQYF. CDR3 bases: TGCGCCAGCAGCCAAGAAGTGGAGTACGAGCAGTACTTC.

The V gene is TRBV4-1, the J gene TRBJ2-3; 10 bases fit TRBD1. CDR3 length equals 15 residues. Germline V lookup: CDR1 MGHRA, CDR2 YSYEKL. J gave up 6 bases and V 1 base, and 4 bases lay outside the gene matches. In DNA, the CDR3 is TGCGCCAGCAGCCAAGGACAGGGGGCAGGGGATACGCAGTATTTT. It codes for CASSQGQGAGDTQYF.

The table lists this clone with a count of one. The chain carries TRBV6-2 or TRBV6-3 and TRBJ2-3, with TRBD2 matching over 8 bases. Losses at the gene ends were 0 bases for V and 14 bases for J; bases not matched to a gene: 10. CDR1 is MNHEY and CDR2 is SVGEGT in the germline V gene. The CDR3 has 14 residues. Written as DNA, the CDR3 is TGTGCCAGCAGTTACTCCTCCGGGACTAGTCTGGCGTATTTT. Its protein product is CASSYSSGTSLAYF.

This chain uses TRBV28 with TRBJ2-7; 8 bases agree with TRBD1. From germline, CDR1 is MDHEN and CDR2 SYDVKM. The V segment lost 4 bases and the J segment 3 bases; nucleotides outside the gene matches: 2. The CDR3 totals 13 residues. The CDR3 DNA sequence: TGTGCCAGCAGTTCCGGGACAGGCTACGAGCAGTACTTC. Protein sequence: CASSSGTGYEQYF. The whole variable domain, remainder taken from reference TRBV28 and TRBJ2-7, is DVKVTQSSRYLVKRTGEKVFLECVQDMDHENMFWYRQDPGLGLRLIYFSYDVKMKEKGDIPEGYSVSREKKERFSLILESASTNQTSMYLCASSSGTGYEQYFGPGTRLTVT.

The rearrangement uses TRBV20-1 and TRBJ2-7; tentative D call: TRBD2 (6 bases). Trimming pared 5 bases from V and 4 bases from J, leaving 9 bases between. Germline assignment: CDR1 DFQATT and CDR2 SNEGSKA (reference sequence). The CDR3 is 11 amino acids. CDR3: CSALGGYEQYF. The CDR3 DNA follows: TGCAGTGCTTTGGGGGGTTACGAGCAGTACTTC.

The chain links TRBV30 to TRBJ2-5, with TRBD2 matching over 8 bases. CDR3 size: 17 residues. Germline V gene data show CDR1 as GTSNPN and CDR2 as SVGIG (reference sequence). V lost 5 bases to trimming and J lost 2 bases; unmatched junction nucleotides: 16. The CDR3 bases are TGTGCCTGGTCCGACGGGGGGGGGTTTTTGTTTCAAGAGACCCAGTACTTC. This codes for CAWSDGGGFLFQETQYF.

The chain links TRBV7-9 to TRBJ2-3; 10 nucleotides line up with TRBD2. The CDR3 contains 16 residues. The germline V gene has CDR1 SEHNR and CDR2 FQNEAQ (reference sequence). The J segment lost 1 base and the V segment lost 3 bases, leaving 4 bases of the junction unmatched. CDR3 protein: CASSFGTSEGTDTQYF. The CDR3 DNA is TGTGCCAGCAGCTTCGGGACTAGCGAGGGCACAGATACGCAGTATTTT.

The chain has TRBV4-1 and TRBJ2-4, with D tentatively TRBD2 (5 bases). V was shortened by 0 bases and J by 6 bases, with 15 bases between the two germline ends. Per the germline V gene, CDR1 is MGHRA and CDR2 is YSYEKL. The CDR3 length is 16 residues. This CDR3 is CASSQEVSLGGNIQYF. The CDR3 bases are TGCGCCAGCAGCCAAGAGGTCAGTTTAGGAGGAAACATTCAGTACTTC.

This clone appeared once. V is TRBV29-1 and J is TRBJ1-1; D is possibly TRBD1 (6 bases). V lost 3 bases and J 3 bases, leaving 11 bases between the germline ends. CDR3 size: 13 residues. Germline-derived CDR1 and CDR2 are SQVTM and ANQGSEA. This CDR3 is CSVDRGADTEAFF. CDR3 in DNA: TGCAGCGTTGATCGGGGGGCGGACACTGAAGCTTTCTTT.

This clone was picked up one time. The chain employs TRBV7-6 and TRBJ1-3; D is ambiguous. This CDR3 is built from 15 residues. Germline CDR1 is SGHVS and CDR2 is FNYEAQ. Trimming left V 5 bases short and J 0 bases short, with 11 bases between. The CDR3 region is CASSGQASSGNTIYF. CDR3 DNA sequence: TGTGCCAGCAGCGGCCAGGCAAGCTCTGGAAACACCATATATTTT. The full variable domain, with the rest looked up from reference TRBV7-6 and TRBJ1-3, is GAGVSQSPRYKVTKRGQDVALRCDPISGHVSLYWYRQALGQGPEFLTYFNYEAQQDKSGLPNDRFSAERPEGSISTLTIQRTEQRDSAMYRCASSGQASSGNTIYFGEGSWLTVV.